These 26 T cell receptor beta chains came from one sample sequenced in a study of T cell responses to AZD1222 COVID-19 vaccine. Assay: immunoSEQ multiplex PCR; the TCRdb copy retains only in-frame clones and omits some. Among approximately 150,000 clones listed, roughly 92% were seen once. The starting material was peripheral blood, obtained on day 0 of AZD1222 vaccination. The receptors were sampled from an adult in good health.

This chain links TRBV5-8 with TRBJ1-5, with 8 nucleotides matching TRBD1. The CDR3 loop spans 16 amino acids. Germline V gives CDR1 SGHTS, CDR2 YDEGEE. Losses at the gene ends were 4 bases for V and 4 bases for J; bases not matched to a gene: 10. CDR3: CASSKGTGPGNQPQHF. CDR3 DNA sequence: TGTGCCAGCAGCAAAGGGACAGGACCAGGGAATCAGCCCCAGCATTTT.

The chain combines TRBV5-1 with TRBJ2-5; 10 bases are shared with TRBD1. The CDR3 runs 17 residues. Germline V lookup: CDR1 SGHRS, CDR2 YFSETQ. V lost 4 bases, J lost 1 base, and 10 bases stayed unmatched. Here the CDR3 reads CASSAKTGTGVQETQYF. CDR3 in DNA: TGCGCCAGCAGCGCCAAAACCGGGACAGGGGTCCAAGAGACCCAGTACTTC.

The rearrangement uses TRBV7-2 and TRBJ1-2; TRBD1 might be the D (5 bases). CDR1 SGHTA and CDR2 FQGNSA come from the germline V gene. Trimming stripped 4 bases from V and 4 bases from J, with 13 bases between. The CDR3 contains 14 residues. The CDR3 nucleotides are TGTGCCAGCAGCTCGCGACAGCCTGCCTATGGCTACACCTTC. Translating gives CASSSRQPAYGYTF.

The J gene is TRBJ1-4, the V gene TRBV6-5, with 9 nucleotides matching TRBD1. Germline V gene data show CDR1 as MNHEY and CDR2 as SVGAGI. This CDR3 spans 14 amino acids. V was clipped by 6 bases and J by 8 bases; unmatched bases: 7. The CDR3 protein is CASRRQGDVEKLFF. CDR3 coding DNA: TGTGCCAGCAGGAGACAGGGGGATGTAGAAAAACTGTTTTTT.

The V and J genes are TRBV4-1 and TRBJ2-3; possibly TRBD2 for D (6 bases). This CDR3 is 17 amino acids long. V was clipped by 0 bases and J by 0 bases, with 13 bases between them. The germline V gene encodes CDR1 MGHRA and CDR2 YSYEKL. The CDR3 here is CASSQDPGLSSTDTQYF. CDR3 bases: TGCGCCAGCAGCCAAGATCCGGGACTCTCTAGCACAGATACGCAGTATTTT.

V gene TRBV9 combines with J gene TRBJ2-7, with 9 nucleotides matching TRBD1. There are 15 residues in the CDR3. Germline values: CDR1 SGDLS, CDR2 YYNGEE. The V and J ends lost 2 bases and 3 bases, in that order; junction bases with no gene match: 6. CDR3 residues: CASSVGQGGNYEQYF. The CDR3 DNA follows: TGTGCCAGCAGCGTGGGACAGGGAGGAAACTACGAGCAGTACTTC.

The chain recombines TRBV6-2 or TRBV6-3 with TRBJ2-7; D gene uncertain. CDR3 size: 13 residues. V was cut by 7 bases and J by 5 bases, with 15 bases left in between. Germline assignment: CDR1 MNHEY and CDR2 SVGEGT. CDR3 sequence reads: CASTPGPGDEQYF. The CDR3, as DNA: TGTGCCAGCACCCCGGGCCCTGGGGACGAGCAGTACTTC.

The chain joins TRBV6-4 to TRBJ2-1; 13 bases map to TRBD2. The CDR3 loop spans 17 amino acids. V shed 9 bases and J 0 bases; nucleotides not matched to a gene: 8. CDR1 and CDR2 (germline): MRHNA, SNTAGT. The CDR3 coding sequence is TGTGCCAGGACTAGCGGGGGGCTCCCTAGCTCCTACAATGAGCAGTTCTTC. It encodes CARTSGGLPSSYNEQFF.

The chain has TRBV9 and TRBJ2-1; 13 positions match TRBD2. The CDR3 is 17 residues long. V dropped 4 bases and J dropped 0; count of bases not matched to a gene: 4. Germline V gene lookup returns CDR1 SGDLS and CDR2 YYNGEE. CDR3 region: CASSTGLAGSSYNEQFF. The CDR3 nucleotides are TGTGCCAGCAGCACGGGACTAGCGGGGTCCTCCTACAATGAGCAGTTCTTC. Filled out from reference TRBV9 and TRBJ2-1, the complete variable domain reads DSGVTQTPKHLITATGQRVTLRCSPRSGDLSVYWYQQSLDQGLQFLIQYYNGEERAKGNILERFSAQQFPDLHSELNLSSLELGDSALYFCASSTGLAGSSYNEQFFGPGTRLTVL.

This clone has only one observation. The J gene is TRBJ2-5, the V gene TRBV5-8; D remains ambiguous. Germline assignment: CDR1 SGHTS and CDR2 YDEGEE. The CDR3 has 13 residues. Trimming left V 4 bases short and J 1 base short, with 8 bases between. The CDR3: CASSTGLQETQYF. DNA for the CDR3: TGTGCCAGCAGCACGGGCCTCCAAGAGACCCAGTACTTC.

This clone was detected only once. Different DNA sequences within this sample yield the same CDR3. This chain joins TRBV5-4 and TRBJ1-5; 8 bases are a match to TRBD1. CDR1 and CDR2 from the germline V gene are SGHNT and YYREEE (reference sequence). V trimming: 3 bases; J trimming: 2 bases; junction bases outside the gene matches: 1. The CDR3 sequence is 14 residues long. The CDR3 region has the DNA TGTGCCAGCAGCTCGGACAGGGGCAATCAGCCCCAGCATTTT. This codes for CASSSDRGNQPQHF.

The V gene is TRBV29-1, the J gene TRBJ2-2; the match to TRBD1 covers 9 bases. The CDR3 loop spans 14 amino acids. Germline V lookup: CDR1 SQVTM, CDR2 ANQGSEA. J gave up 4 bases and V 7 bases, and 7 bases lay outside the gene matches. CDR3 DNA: TGCAGCGGAACCGGGACAGGGATCACCGGGGAGCTGTTTTTT. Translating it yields CSGTGTGITGELFF.

CDR3 sequence reads: CASSILQGATGYEQYF. The CDR3 DNA is TGTGCCAGTAGTATTCTTCAGGGGGCTACGGGGTACGAGCAGTACTTC. This chain joins TRBV19 and TRBJ2-7, with 8 bases matching TRBD1. From germline, CDR1 is LNHDA and CDR2 SQIVND (reference sequence). The CDR3 has 16 residues. V lost 3 bases, J lost 4 bases, and 11 bases stayed unmatched. The full variable domain, completed using reference TRBV19 and TRBJ2-7, is DGGITQSPKYLFRKEGQNVTLSCEQNLNHDAMYWYRQDPGQGLRLIYYSQIVNDFQKGDIAEGYSVSREKKESFPLTVTSAQKNPTAFYLCASSILQGATGYEQYFGPGTRLTVT.

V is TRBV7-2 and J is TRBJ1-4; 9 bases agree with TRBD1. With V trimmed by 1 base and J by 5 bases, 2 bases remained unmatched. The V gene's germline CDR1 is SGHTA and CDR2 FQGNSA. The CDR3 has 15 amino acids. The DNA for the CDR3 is TGTGCCAGCAGCTTAGTACAGGGGGCCAATGAAAAACTGTTTTTT. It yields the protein CASSLVQGANEKLFF. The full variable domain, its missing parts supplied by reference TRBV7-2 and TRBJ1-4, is GAGVSQSPSNKVTEKGKDVELRCDPISGHTALYWYRQSLGQGLEFLIYFQGNSAPDKSGLPSDRFSAERTGGSVSTLTIQRTQQEDSAVYLCASSLVQGANEKLFFGSGTQLSVL.

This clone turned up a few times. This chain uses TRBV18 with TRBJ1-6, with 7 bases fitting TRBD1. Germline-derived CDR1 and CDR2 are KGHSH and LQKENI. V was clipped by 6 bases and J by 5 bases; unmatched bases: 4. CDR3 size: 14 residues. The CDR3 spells CASSRDRDNSPLHF. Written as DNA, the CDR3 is TGTGCCAGCTCGCGCGACAGGGATAATTCACCCCTCCACTTT. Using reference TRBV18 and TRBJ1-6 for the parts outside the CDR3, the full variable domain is NAGVMQNPRHLVRRRGQEARLRCSPMKGHSHVYWYRQLPEEGLKFMVYLQKENIIDESGMPKERFSAEFPKEGPSILRIQQVVRGDSAAYFCASSRDRDNSPLHFGNGTRLTVT.

CDR3 DNA sequence: TGTGCCAGCAACTCAAGAGGGGATGAGCAGTTCTTC. It translates to CASNSRGDEQFF. The chain links TRBV12-3 or TRBV12-4 to TRBJ2-1; D tentatively fits TRBD1 or TRBD2 (5 bases each). This CDR3 is built from 12 residues. V shed 7 bases and J shed 8 bases, with 12 bases lying between them.

The CDR3 nucleotides read TGTGCCAGCAGCGTATTGCCCCTGGGCCCGGGCGGAATGAGAAACACCATATATTTT. The encoded protein is CASSVLPLGPGGMRNTIYF. The rearrangement joins TRBV9 to TRBJ1-3; D is undetermined. This CDR3 spans 19 amino acids. Between the trimmed V and J ends, which lost 1 base and 5 bases, there was a span of 25 bases. Germline V gene lookup returns CDR1 SGDLS and CDR2 YYNGEE.

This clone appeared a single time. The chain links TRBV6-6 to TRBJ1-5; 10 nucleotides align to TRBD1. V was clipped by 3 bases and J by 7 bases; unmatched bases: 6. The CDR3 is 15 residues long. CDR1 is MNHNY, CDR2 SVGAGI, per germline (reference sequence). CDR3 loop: CASSYRDRGLQPQHF. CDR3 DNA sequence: TGTGCCAGCAGTTATCGGGACAGGGGCCTCCAGCCCCAGCATTTT.

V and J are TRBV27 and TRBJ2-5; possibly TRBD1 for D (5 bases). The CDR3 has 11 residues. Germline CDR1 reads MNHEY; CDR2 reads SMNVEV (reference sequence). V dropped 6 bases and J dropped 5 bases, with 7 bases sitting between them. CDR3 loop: CASRGRETQYF. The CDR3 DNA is TGTGCCAGCAGGGGGCGGGAGACCCAGTACTTC.

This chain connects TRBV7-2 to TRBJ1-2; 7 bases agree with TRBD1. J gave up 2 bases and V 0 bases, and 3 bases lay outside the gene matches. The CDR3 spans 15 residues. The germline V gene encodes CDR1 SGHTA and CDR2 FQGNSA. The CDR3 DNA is TGTGCCAGCAGCTTAGCCGCAGGGGGGAACTATGGCTACACCTTC. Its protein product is CASSLAAGGNYGYTF.

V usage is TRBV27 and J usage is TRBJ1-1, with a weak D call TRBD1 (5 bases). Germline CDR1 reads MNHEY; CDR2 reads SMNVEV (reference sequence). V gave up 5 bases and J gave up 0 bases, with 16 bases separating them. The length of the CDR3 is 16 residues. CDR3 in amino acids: CASSPSSGRLNTEAFF. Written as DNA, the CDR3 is TGTGCCAGCAGTCCCTCCTCGGGACGGCTGAACACTGAAGCTTTCTTT.

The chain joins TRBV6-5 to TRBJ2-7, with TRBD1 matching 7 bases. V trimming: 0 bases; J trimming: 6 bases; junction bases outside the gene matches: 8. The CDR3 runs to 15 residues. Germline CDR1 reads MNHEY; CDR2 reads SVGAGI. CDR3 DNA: TGTGCCAGCAGTTACTCGGAGACAGGGAGCTCCGAGCAGTACTTC. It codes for CASSYSETGSSEQYF.

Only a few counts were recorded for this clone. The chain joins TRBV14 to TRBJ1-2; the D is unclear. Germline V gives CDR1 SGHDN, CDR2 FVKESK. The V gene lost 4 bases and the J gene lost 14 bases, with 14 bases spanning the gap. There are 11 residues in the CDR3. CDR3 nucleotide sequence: TGTGCCAGCAGCCGCCTAGAGAGGGTAACCTTC. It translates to CASSRLERVTF.

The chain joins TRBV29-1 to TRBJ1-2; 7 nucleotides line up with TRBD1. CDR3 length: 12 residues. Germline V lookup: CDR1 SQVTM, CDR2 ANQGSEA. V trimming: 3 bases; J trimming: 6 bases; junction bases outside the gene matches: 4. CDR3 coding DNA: TGCAGCGTTGACAGGGGGTATGATGGCTACACCTTC. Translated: CSVDRGYDGYTF.

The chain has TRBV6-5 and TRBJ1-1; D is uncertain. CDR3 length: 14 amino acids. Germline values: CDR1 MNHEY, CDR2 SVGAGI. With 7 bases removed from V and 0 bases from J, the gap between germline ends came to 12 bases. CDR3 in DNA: TGTGCCAGCATCCTTGAGGGTTTGAACACTGAAGCTTTCTTT. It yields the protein CASILEGLNTEAFF.

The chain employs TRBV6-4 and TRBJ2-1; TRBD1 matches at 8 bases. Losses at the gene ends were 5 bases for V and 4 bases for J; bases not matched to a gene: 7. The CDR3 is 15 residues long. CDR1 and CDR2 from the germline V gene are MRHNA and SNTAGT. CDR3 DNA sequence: TGTGCCAGCAGTTCCGACAGGGGCAGGTACAATGAGCAGTTCTTC. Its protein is CASSSDRGRYNEQFF.